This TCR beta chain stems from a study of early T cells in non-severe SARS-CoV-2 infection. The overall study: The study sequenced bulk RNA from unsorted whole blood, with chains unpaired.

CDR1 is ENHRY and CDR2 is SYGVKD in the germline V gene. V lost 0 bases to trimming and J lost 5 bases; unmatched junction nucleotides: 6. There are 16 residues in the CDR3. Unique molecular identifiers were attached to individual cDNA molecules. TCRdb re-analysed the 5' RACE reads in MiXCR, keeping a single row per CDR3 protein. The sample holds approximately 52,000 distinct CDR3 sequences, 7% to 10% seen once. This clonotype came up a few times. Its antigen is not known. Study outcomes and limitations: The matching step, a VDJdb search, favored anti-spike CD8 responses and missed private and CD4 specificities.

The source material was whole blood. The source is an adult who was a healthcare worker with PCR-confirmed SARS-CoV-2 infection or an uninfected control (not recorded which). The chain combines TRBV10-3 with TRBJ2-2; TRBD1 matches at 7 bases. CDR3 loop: CAISESGTAVTGELFF. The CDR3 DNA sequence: TGTGCCATCAGTGAGTCGGGGACAGCTGTTACCGGGGAGCTGTTTTTT.